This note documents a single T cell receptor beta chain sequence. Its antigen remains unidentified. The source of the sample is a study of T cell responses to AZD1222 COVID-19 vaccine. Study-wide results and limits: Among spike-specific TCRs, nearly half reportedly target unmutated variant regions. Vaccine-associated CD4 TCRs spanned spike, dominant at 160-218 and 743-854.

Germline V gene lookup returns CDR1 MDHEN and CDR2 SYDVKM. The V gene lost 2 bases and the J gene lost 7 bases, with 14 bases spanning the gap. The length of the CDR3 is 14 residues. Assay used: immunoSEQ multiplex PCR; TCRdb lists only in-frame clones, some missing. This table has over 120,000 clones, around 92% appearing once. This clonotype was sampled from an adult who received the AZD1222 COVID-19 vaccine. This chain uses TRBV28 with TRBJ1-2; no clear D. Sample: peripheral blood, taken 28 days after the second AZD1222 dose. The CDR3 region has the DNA TGTGCCAGCAGTTTAGAAGGCCCAGTTTCTGGCTACACCTTC. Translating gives CASSLEGPVSGYTF.